This T cell receptor (beta chain) originates from a study of CXCR3-negative and CXCR3-positive naive CD8 T cells. CD45RO-CCR7+CD27+CD95- expression identified naive CD8+ T cells. Germline V CDR1 and CDR2: LNHDA, SQIVND (reference sequence). The CDR3 extends over 16 amino acids. Study-wide points: Much lower diversity was found in memory CD8+ cells, while both naive subsets had comparably high diversity.

The authors made the TRB cDNA libraries by 5' RACE using UMI labels. For each CDR3 protein, TCRdb gives one entry from its re-call of the 5' RACE reads, without DNA. The ten most abundant clones cover 1% to 1.5% of a sample with thousands of distinct CDR3 sequences. This clonotype counts as medium-sized (0.01 to 0.1%) by frequency. Its antigen is currently unknown. The sample consisted of naive CXCR3- CD8+ T cells from blood. Subset defined: CD45RO-CCR7+CD27+CD95- naive CD8+ T cells lacking CXCR3 (TNR3-). This chain joins TRBV19 and TRBJ2-1; the TCRdb call, TRBD2, lacks DNA for checking. The TCR was taken from a human donor in good health. Some clones in this sample may be carry-over from other donors' samples. CDR3 loop: CASSIRRGGGRSEQFF.